The 12 T cell receptor beta chains below were found in one sample sequenced in a study of T cells in Graves' hyperthyroidism and ophthalmopathy. Amplification yielded TCR beta CDR3 regions, with RNA transcripts as the source. In the first-round RT-PCR of the TCR CDR3, the HTBI primer set was used. TCRdb processed the multiplex PCR reads anew with MiXCR; each CDR3 protein has one entry. The table records over 700,000 distinct CDR3 sequences, roughly a sixth of them present only once. The material sequenced was blood. The receptors were sampled from a woman in her fifties or sixties with Graves' hyperthyroidism that later progressed to Graves' ophthalmopathy.

This clonotype occurred many times. The V call is TRBV20-1, the J call TRBJ2-7; D is possibly TRBD2 (5 bases). Germline-derived CDR1 and CDR2 are DFQATT and SNEGSKA (reference sequence). This CDR3 has 12 residues. V lost 3 bases, J lost 4 bases, and 10 bases lay in between. As DNA, the CDR3 is TGCAGTGCTAGGGCGGACTCTTACGAGCAGTACTTC. As protein: CSARADSYEQYF.

This clonotype appeared many times. The V and J genes are TRBV12-3 or TRBV12-4 and TRBJ2-3, with 8 bases aligning to TRBD2. The CDR3 has 15 residues. After removal of 6 bases from V and 0 bases from J, the junction contained 5 bases not matched to a gene. In nucleotides, the CDR3 is TGTGCCAGCAGCGCCGGGACTAGAAGCACAGATACGCAGTATTTT. It translates to CASSAGTRSTDTQYF.

In this sample, this clonotype turned up many times. This chain joins TRBV7-8 and TRBJ2-7, with D perhaps TRBD2 (5 bases). CDR1 is SGHVS, CDR2 FQNEAQ, per germline. Trimming cost V 5 bases and J 3 bases, with 14 bases left between them. The CDR3 consists of 14 residues. In DNA, the CDR3 is TGTGCCAGCAGCCCAAGGGCCGGAGGCTACGAGCAGTACTTC. It yields the protein CASSPRAGGYEQYF.

The CDR3 DNA is TGTGCCAGCAGCTTATCAGGAGGGGGTTTACCCCTCCACTTT. Translated, it gives CASSLSGGGLPLHF. The genes are TRBV7-9 and TRBJ1-6, with D tentatively TRBD1 (6 bases). Germline CDR1 is SEHNR and CDR2 is FQNEAQ (reference sequence). Trimming stripped 2 bases from V and 12 bases from J, with 14 bases between. The CDR3 spans 14 residues.

The sample holds many counts of this clonotype. The chain carries TRBV12-3 or TRBV12-4 and TRBJ2-3, with TRBD2 identical over 8 bases. This CDR3 has 17 amino acids. With 5 bases clipped from V and 4 bases from J, the junction kept 14 bases outside the gene matches. The CDR3 protein is CASSIMGTTGGPDTQYF. The CDR3 DNA is TGTGCCAGCAGTATTATGGGAACTACGGGGGGGCCAGATACGCAGTATTTT.

Regarding this clonotype: The junction and the germline gene differ at one end; a read error may be behind it. The genes are TRBV30 and TRBJ1-6; weak D call: TRBD1 (6 bases). Germline CDR1 GTSNPN, CDR2 SVGIG (reference sequence). CDR3 length: 13 residues. The CDR3 region has the DNA TGTGCCTCCGTGGCGGGGGACAATTCACCCCACCACTTT. Protein: CASVAGDNSPHHF.

The V gene is TRBV12-3 or TRBV12-4, the J gene TRBJ2-1; D unclear. The CDR3 totals 13 residues. The germline V and J ends were trimmed by 5 bases and 8 bases, with 13 bases remaining between them. This CDR3 is CASSPDTVYEQFF. The CDR3 nucleotides are TGTGCCAGCAGTCCAGACACGGTCTATGAGCAGTTCTTC.

This clonotype was detected ten times or more. V gene TRBV2 combines with J gene TRBJ2-5; D is possibly TRBD2 (7 bases). There are 15 residues in the CDR3. CDR1 and CDR2 from the germline V gene are SNHLY and FYNNEI. V gave up 8 bases and J gave up 2 bases, with 18 bases separating them. The CDR3 here is CASGEGRGPQETQYF. DNA for the CDR3: TGTGCCAGCGGGGAAGGGCGGGGGCCTCAAGAGACCCAGTACTTC.

This clonotype was detected many times. The genes are TRBV14 and TRBJ2-1; a weak D match, TRBD2 (6 bases). This CDR3 comprises 14 residues. V shed 4 bases and J shed 4 bases, with 11 bases lying between them. The germline gives CDR1 SGHDN, CDR2 FVKESK. CDR3 in DNA: TGTGCCAGCAGCCGCGTGGGGGGTTACAATGAGCAGTTCTTC. This translates into CASSRVGGYNEQFF.

V and J are TRBV19 and TRBJ2-3; a possible D gene is TRBD1 (6 bases). Germline assignment: CDR1 LNHDA and CDR2 SQIVND (reference sequence). Trimming pared 3 bases from V and 2 bases from J, leaving 15 bases between. The CDR3 consists of 16 residues. In DNA, the CDR3 is TGTGCCAGTAGTATTATATGGGACACCGTCACAGATACGCAGTATTTT. Amino acid sequence: CASSIIWDTVTDTQYF.

This clonotype was seen at least ten times. V gene TRBV18 combines with J gene TRBJ2-2; unclear D gene. The germline V gene encodes CDR1 KGHSH and CDR2 LQKENI. V lost 2 bases to trimming and J lost 3 bases, with 7 bases between them. The length of the CDR3 is 14 residues. The CDR3 protein is CASSPGRDTGELFF. The CDR3 region has the DNA TGTGCCAGCTCACCAGGGCGAGACACCGGGGAGCTGTTTTTT.

In its sample, this clonotype was seen a few times. The chain combines TRBV6-5 with TRBJ1-5; D not certain. The germline V gene encodes CDR1 MNHEY and CDR2 SVGAGI. Trimming took off 0 bases at V and 11 bases at J, with 5 bases between the two ends. The CDR3 is 11 amino acids. CDR3 sequence: CASSYSGAQHF. CDR3 DNA sequence: TGTGCCAGCAGTTACTCGGGTGCCCAGCATTTT.